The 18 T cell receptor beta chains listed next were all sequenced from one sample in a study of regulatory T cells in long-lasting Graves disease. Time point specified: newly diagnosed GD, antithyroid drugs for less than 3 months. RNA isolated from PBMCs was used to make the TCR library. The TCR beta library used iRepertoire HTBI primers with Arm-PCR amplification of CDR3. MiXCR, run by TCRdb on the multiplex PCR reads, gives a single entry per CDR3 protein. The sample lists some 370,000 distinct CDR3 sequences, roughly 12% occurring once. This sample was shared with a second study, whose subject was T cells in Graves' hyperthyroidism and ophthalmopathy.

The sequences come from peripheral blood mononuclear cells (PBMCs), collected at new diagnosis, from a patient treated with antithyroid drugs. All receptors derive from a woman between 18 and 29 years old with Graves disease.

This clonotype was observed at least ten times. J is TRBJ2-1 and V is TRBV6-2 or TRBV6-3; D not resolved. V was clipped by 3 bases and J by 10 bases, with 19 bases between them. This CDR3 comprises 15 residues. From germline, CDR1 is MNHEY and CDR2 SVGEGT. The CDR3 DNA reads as TGTGCCAGCAGTTATGGGTACGGTAAATGGAAAGAGCAGTTCTTC. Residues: CASSYGYGKWKEQFF.

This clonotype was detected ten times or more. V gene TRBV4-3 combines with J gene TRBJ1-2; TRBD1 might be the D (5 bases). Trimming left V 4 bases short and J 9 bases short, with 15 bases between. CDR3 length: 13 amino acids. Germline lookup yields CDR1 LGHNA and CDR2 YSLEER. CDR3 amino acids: CASSRGSLGSYTF. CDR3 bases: TGCGCCAGCAGCCGGGGCAGCCTCGGAAGCTACACCTTC.

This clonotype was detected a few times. The CDR3 region is CASTLGQGATGELFF. The CDR3 region has the DNA TGTGCCAGCACCCTCGGACAGGGGGCTACCGGGGAGCTGTTTTTT. The V gene is TRBV2, the J gene TRBJ2-2, with TRBD1 matching 11 bases. CDR3 length: 15 amino acids. Per the germline V gene, CDR1 is SNHLY and CDR2 is FYNNEI. The V segment lost 7 bases and the J segment 5 bases; nucleotides outside the gene matches: 6. Together with reference TRBV2 and TRBJ2-2, the CDR3 gives the full variable domain: EPEVTQTPSHQVTQMGQEVILRCVPISNHLYFYWYRQILGQKVEFLVSFYNNEISEKSEIFDDQFSVERPDGSNFTLKIRSTKLEDSAMYFCASTLGQGATGELFFGEGSRLTVL.

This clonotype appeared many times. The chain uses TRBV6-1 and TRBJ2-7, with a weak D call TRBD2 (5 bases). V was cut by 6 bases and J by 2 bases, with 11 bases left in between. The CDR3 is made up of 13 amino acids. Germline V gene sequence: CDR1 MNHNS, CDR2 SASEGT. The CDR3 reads CASSYGLTYEQYF. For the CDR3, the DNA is TGTGCCAGCAGCTACGGACTTACCTACGAGCAGTACTTC.

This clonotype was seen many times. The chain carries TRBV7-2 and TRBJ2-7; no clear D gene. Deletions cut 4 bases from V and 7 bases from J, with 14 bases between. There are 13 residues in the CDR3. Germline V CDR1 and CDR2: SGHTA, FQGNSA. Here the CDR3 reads CASSSGLVFEQYV. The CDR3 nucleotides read TGTGCCAGCAGCTCAGGTTTAGTCTTTGAGCAGTACGTC.

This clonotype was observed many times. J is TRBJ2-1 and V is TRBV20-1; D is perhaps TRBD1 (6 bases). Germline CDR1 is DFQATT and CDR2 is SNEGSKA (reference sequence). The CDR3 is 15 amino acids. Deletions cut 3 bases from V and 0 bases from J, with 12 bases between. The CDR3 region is CSASVGHISYNEQFF. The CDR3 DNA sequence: TGCAGTGCTAGTGTGGGACACATCTCCTACAATGAGCAGTTCTTC.

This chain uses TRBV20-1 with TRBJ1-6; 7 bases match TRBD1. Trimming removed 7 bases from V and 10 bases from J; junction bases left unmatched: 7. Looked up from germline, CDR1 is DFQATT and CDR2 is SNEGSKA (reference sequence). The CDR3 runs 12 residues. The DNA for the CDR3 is TGCAGTGTGAGGGGGCGGGACTCACCCCTCCACTTT. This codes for CSVRGRDSPLHF.

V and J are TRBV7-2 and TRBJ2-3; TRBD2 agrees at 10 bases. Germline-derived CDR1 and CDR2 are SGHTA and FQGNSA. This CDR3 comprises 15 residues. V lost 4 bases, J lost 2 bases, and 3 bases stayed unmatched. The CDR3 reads CASSWLAGVTDTQYF. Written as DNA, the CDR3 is TGTGCCAGCAGCTGGCTAGCGGGGGTCACAGATACGCAGTATTTT.

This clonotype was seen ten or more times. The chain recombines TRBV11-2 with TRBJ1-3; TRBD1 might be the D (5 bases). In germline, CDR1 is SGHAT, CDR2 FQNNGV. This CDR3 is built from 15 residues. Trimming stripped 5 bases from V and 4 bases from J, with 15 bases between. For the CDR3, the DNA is TGTGCCAGCAGCCTCAGGGTTATGTCCGGAAACACCATATATTTT. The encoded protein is CASSLRVMSGNTIYF.

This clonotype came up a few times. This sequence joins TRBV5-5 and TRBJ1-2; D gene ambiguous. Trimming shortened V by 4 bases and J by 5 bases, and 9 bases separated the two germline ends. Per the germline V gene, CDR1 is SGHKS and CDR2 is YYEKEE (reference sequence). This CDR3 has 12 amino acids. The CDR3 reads CASSIGVYGYTF. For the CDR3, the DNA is TGTGCCAGCAGCATAGGAGTGTATGGCTACACCTTC.

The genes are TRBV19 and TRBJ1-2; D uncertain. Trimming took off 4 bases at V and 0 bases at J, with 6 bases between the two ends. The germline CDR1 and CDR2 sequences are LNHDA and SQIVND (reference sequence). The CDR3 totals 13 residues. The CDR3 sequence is CASSKFPNYGYTF. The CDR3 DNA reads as TGTGCCAGTAGTAAGTTTCCTAACTATGGCTACACCTTC.

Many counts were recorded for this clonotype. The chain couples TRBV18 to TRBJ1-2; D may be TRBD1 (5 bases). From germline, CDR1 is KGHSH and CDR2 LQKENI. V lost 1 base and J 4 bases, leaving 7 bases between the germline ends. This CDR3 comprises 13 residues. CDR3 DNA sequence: TGTGCCAGCTCACCACAGGGACCCTATGGCTACACCTTC. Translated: CASSPQGPYGYTF. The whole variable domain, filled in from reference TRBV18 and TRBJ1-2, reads NAGVMQNPRHLVRRRGQEARLRCSPMKGHSHVYWYRQLPEEGLKFMVYLQKENIIDESGMPKERFSAEFPKEGPSILRIQQVVRGDSAAYFCASSPQGPYGYTFGSGTRLTVV.

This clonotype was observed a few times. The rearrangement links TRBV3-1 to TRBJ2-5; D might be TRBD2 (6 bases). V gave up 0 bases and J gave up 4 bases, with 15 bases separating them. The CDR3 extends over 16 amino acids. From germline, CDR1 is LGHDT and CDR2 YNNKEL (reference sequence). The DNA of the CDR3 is TGTGCCAGCAGCCAAGAATGGGCACCGGAGGGAGAGACCCAGTACTTC. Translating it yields CASSQEWAPEGETQYF.

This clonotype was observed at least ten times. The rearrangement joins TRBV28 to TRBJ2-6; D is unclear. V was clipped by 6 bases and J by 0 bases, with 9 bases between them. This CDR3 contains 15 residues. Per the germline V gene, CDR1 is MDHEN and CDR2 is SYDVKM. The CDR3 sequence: CASSPPPSGANVLTF. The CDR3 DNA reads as TGTGCCAGCAGCCCTCCTCCCTCTGGGGCCAACGTCCTGACTTTC.

The CDR3 DNA follows: TGCGCCAGCAGCCAAGCACCCGGACAGGGAGGTCAGCCCCAGCATTTT. Its translation is CASSQAPGQGGQPQHF. V is TRBV4-1 and J is TRBJ1-5, with 8 bases fitting TRBD1. The length of the CDR3 is 16 residues. The germline V gene encodes CDR1 MGHRA and CDR2 YSYEKL. After removal of 1 base from V and 6 bases from J, the junction contained 8 bases not matched to a gene.

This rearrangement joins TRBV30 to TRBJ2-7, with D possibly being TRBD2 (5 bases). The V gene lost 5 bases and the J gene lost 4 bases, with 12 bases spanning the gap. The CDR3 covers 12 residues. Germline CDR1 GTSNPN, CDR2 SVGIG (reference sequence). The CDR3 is CAWGRDEYEQYF. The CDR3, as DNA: TGTGCCTGGGGACGGGATGAGTACGAGCAGTACTTC.

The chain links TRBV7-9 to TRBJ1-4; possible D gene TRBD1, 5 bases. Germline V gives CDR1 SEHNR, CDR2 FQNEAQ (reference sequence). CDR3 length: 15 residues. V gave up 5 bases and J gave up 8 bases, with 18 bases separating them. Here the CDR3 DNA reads TGTGCCAGCAGCGGGGGGACTCCATCGCGGGAAAAACTGTTTTTT. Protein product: CASSGGTPSREKLFF.

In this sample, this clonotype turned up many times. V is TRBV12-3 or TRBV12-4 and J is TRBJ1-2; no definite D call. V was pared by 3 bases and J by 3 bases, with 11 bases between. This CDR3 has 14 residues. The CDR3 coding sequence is TGTGCCAGCAGTTTTGCAGGATTCGACTATGGCTACACCTTC. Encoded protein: CASSFAGFDYGYTF.